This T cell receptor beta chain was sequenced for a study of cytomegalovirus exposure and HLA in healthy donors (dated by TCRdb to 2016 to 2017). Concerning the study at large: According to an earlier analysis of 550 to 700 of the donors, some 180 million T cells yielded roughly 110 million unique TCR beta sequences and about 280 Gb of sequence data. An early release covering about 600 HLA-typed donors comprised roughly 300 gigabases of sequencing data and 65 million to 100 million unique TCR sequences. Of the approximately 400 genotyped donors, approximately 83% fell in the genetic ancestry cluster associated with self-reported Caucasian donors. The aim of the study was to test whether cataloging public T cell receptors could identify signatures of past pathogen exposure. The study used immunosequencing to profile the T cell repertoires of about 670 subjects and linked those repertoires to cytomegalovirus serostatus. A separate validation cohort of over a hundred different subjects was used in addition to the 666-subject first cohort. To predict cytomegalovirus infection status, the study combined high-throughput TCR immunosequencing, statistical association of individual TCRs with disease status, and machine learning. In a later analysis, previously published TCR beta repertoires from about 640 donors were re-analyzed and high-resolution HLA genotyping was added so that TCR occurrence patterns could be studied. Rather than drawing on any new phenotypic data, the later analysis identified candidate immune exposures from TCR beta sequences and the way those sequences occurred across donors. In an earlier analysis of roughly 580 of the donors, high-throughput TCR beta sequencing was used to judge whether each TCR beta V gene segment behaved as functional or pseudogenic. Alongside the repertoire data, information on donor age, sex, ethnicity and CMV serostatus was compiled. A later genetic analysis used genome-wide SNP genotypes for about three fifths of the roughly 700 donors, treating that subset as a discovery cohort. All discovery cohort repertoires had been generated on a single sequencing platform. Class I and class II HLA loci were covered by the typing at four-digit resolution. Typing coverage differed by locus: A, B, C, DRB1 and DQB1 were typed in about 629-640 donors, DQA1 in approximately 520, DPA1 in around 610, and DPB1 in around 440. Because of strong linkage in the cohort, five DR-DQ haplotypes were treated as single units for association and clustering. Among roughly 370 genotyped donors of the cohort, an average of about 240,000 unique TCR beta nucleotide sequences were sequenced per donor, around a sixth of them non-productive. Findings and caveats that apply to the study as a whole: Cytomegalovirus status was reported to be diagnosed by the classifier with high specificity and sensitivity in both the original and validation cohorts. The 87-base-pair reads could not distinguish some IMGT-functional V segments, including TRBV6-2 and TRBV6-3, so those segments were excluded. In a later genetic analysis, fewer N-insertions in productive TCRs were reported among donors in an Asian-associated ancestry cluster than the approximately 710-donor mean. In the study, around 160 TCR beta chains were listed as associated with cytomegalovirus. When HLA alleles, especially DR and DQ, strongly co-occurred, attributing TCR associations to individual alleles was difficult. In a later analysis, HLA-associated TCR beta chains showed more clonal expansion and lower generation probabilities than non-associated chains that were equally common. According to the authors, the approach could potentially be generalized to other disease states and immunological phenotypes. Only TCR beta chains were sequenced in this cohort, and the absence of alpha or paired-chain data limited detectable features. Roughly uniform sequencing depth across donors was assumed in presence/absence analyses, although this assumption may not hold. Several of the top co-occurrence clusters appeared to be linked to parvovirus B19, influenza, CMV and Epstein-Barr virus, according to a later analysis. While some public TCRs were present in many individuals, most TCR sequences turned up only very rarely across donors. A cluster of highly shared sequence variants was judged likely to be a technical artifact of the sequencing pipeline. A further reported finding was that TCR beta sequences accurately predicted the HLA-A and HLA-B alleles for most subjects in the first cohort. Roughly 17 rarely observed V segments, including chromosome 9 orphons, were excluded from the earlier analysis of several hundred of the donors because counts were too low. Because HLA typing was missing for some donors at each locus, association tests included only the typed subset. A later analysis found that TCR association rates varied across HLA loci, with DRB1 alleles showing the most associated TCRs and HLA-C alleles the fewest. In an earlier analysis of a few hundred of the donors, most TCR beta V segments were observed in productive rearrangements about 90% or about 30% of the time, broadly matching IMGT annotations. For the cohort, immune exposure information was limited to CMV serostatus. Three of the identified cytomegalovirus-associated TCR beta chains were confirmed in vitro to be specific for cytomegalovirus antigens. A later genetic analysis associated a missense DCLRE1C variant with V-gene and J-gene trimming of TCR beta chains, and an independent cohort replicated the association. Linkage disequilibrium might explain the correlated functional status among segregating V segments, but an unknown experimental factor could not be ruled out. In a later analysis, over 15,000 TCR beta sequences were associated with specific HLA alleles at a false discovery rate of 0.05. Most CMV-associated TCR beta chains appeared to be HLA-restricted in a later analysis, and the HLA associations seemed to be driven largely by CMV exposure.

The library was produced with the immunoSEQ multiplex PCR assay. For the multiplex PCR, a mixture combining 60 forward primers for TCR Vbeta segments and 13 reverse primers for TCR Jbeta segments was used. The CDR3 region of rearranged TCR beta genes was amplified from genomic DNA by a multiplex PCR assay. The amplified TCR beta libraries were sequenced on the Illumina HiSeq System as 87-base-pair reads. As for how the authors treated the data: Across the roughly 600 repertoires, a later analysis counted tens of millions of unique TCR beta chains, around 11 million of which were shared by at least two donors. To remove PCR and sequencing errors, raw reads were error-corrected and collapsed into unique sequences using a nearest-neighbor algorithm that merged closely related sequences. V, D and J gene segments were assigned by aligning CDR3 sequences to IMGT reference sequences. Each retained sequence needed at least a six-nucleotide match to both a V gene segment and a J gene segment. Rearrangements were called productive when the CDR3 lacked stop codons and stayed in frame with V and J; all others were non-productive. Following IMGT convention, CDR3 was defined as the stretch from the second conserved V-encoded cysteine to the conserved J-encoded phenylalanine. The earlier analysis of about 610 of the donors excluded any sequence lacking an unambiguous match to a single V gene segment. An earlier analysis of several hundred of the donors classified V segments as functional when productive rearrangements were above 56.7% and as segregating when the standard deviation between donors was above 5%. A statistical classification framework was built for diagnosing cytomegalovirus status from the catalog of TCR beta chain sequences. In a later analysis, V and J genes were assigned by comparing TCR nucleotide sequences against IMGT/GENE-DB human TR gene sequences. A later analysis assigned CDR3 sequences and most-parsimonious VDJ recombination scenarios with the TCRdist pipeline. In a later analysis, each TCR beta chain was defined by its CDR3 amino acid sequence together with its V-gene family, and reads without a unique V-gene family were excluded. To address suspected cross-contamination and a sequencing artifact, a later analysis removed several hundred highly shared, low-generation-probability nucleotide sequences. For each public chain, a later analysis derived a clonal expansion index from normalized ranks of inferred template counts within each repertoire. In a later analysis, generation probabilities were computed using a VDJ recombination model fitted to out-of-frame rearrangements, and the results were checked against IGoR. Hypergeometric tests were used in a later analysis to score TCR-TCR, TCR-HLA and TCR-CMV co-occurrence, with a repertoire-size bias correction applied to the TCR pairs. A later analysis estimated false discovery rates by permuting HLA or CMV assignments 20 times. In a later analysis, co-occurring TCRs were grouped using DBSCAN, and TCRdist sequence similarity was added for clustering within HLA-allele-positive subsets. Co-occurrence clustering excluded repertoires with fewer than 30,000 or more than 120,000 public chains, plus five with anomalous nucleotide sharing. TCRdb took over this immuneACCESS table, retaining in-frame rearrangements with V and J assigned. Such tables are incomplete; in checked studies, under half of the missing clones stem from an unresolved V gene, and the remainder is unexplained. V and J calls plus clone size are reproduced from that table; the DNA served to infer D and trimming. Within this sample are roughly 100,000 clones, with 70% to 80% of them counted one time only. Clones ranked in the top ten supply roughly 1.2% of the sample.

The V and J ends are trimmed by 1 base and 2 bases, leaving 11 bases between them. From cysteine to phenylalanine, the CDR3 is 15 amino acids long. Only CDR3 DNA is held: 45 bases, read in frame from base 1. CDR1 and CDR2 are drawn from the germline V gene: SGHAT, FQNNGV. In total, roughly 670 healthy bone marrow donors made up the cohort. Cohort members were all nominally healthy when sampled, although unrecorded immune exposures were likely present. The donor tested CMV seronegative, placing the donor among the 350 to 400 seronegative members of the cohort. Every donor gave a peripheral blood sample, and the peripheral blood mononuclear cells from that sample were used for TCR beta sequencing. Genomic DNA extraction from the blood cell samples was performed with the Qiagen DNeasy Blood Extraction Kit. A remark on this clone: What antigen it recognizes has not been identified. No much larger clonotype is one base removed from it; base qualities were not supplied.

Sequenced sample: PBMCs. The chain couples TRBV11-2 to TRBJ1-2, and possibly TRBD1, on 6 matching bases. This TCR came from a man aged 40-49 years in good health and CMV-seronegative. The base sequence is TGTGCCAGCAGCTTAGTTCAGGGGTGGAACTATGGCTACACCTTC. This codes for CASSLVQGWNYGYTF.